This paragraph reports one T cell receptor beta chain. These data belong to a study of blood T cell repertoires in COVID-19. About the study: T cells, B-cell-depleted T cells, or PBMCs provided the cDNA or gDNA that served as material.

Clones were read by immunoSEQ multiplex PCR, and TCRdb kept only the in-frame ones, dropping some. In the table there are approximately 340,000 clones, around 80% of which are singletons. The trim removed 5 bases at V and 6 bases at J, leaving 11 bases unmatched. The CDR3 sequence is 15 residues long. The germline CDR1 and CDR2 sequences are MDHEN and SYDVKM. The specimen was peripheral blood. This clonotype originated in a man younger than 45 with active or convalescent COVID-19. The V and J genes are TRBV28 and TRBJ2-3; 7 positions agree with TRBD2. This CDR3 reads CASSPLAGVSDTQYF. Written as DNA, the CDR3 is TGTGCCAGCAGTCCCTTGGCGGGAGTATCCGATACGCAGTATTTT.